This T cell receptor beta chain was observed in a study of T-cell reconstitution after alpha-beta-depleted transplantation in children. Construction of the TCRbeta library involved unique molecular identifiers. TCRdb independently ran MiXCR on the PCR reads; one entry per CDR3 protein. Of 300,000 to 400,000 distinct CDR3 sequences in the sample, roughly 14% were seen once. This clonotype was detected only a few times. The starting material was PBMCs, obtained from the stem cell graft. The sequence was obtained from a human donor who donated a stem cell graft to a child with Fanconi anemia.

CDR3: CASSPSAVQSFPQHF. CDR3 DNA: TGTGCCAGCTCACCATCGGCAGTTCAATCATTCCCCCAGCATTTT. V is TRBV18 and J is TRBJ1-5; D ambiguous. Germline CDR1 reads KGHSH; CDR2 reads LQKENI. The CDR3 covers 15 residues. The germline V and J ends were trimmed by 2 bases and 10 bases, with 18 bases remaining between them.